The 8 T cell receptor beta chains below were found in one sample sequenced in a study of cytomegalovirus exposure and HLA in healthy donors. This PCR relied on a set of 60 Vbeta primers and 13 Jbeta primers. Generated by immunoSEQ multiplex PCR, the TCRdb table keeps only in-frame clones and is missing some. This table has some 70,000 clones, roughly four fifths appearing once. The sample taken for sequencing was PBMCs. The receptor set was obtained from a man in his fifties or sixties in good health and CMV-seronegative.

CDR3 residues: CASSLGAYYTLNEKLFF. The CDR3 region has the DNA TGCGCCAGCAGCTTGGGGGCCTATTACACACTTAATGAAAAACTGTTTTTT. The chain is built from TRBV5-1 and TRBJ1-4; D is unclear. CDR1 SGHRS and CDR2 YFSETQ come from the germline V gene. The length of the CDR3 is 17 residues. Trimming left V 0 bases short and J 4 bases short, with 16 bases between.

The J gene is TRBJ2-7, the V gene TRBV18; 8 bases agree with TRBD2. CDR1 and CDR2 (germline): KGHSH, LQKENI. This CDR3 contains 16 residues. J was trimmed by 12 bases and V by 3 bases; bases with no gene match: 19. The CDR3 bases are TGTGCCAGCTCACCGCTAACCCGGGGACTAGAGTTGATTCCGTACTTC. This gives the protein CASSPLTRGLELIPYF.

Only one count was recorded for this clone. V gene TRBV27 combines with J gene TRBJ2-7; 9 bases are a match to TRBD2. CDR3 size: 16 residues. CDR1 is MNHEY, CDR2 SMNVEV, per germline (reference sequence). The J segment lost 0 bases and the V segment lost 1 base, leaving 4 bases of the junction unmatched. CDR3 bases: TGTGCCAGCAGTTTATGGAGCGGGAGGTCCTCCTACGAGCAGTACTTC. It encodes CASSLWSGRSSYEQYF.

The chain links TRBV28 to TRBJ2-7; the D gene is possibly TRBD1 (5 bases). The V gene's germline CDR1 is MDHEN and CDR2 SYDVKM. CDR3 size: 14 residues. V was cut by 4 bases and J by 3 bases, with 13 bases left in between. CDR3 bases: TGTGCCAGCAGTTCGACAGATGTTCTCTACGAGCAGTACTTC. Protein: CASSSTDVLYEQYF.

The chain employs TRBV7-2 and TRBJ2-1, with D unresolved. The length of the CDR3 is 11 residues. Between the trimmed V and J ends, which lost 4 bases and 8 bases, there was a span of 6 bases. CDR1 is SGHTA, CDR2 FQGNSA, per germline. The CDR3 here is CASSSRDEQFF. CDR3 nucleotide sequence: TGTGCCAGCAGCTCCCGGGATGAGCAGTTCTTC.

V and J are TRBV18 and TRBJ2-7; TRBD2 matches 10 bases. The CDR3 loop spans 17 amino acids. CDR1 is KGHSH, CDR2 LQKENI, per germline. The J segment lost 0 bases and the V segment lost 4 bases, leaving 9 bases of the junction unmatched. In nucleotides, the CDR3 is TGTGCCAGCTCACGCGGACTAGCGGTTAGTAGCTCCTACGAGCAGTACTTC. Its translation is CASSRGLAVSSSYEQYF.

This chain uses TRBV5-1 with TRBJ2-7, with 12 bases matching TRBD2. V dropped 5 bases and J dropped 0; count of bases not matched to a gene: 9. The CDR3 spans 17 residues. Germline loops: CDR1 SGHRS, CDR2 YFSETQ. The CDR3 DNA reads TGCGCCAGCAGTTCGGGACTAGCGGGTTCAAGCTCCTACGAGCAGTACTTC. This translates into CASSSGLAGSSSYEQYF.

This rearrangement joins TRBV2 to TRBJ2-3; the match to TRBD2 covers 9 bases. The CDR3 totals 15 residues. The trim removed 4 bases at V and 3 bases at J, leaving 5 bases unmatched. Germline V gene sequence: CDR1 SNHLY, CDR2 FYNNEI. DNA of the CDR3: TGTGCCAGCAGTGCCCTAGCGGGAAAGACAGATACGCAGTATTTT. Translated: CASSALAGKTDTQYF.